This passage covers 27 T cell receptor beta chains from one sample sequenced in a study of blood T cells in healthy people across ages. Then a second PCR, running roughly 7 to 11 cycles, was carried out with a sample-barcoded 5' primer and a J-beta primer mix. TCRdb independently ran MiXCR on the 5' RACE reads; one entry per CDR3 protein. The profile covers under 2,000,000 distinct CDR3 sequences, with around 50% appearing a single time and 2.1% taken by the ten largest. The source material was blood. These receptors all stem from a woman in her thirties or forties in good health.

This clonotype was seen a handful of times. DNA for the CDR3: TGCAGTGCTTTGGGGTCGACAGGAGACAACTATGGAGGCTACACCTTC. As protein: CSALGSTGDNYGGYTF. The chain combines TRBV20-1 with TRBJ1-2; D possibly corresponds to TRBD1 (6 bases). Germline CDR1 reads DFQATT; CDR2 reads SNEGSKA (reference sequence). Between the trimmed V and J ends, which lost 5 bases and 8 bases, there was a span of 27 bases. This CDR3 is built from 16 residues.

This clonotype was picked up one time. The chain carries TRBV20-1 and TRBJ1-2; a weak D match, TRBD1 (5 bases). The CDR3 sequence is 14 residues long. Trimming removed 3 bases from V and 5 bases from J, with 16 bases in between. Per germline, CDR1 DFQATT and CDR2 SNEGSKA (reference sequence). In DNA, the CDR3 is TGCAGTGCTAGTATGACAGCAACTTCATATGGCTACACCTTC. This translates into CSASMTATSYGYTF.

The genes are TRBV20-1 and TRBJ1-2, with D hard to call. The CDR3 has 13 residues. Germline CDR1 is DFQATT and CDR2 is SNEGSKA (reference sequence). Trimming left V 3 bases short and J 0 bases short, with 8 bases between. CDR3 coding DNA: TGCAGTGCTAGCAGGAACACTAACTATGGCTACACCTTC. Translated, it gives CSASRNTNYGYTF.

The V call is TRBV7-9, the J call TRBJ2-4; D possibly corresponds to TRBD2 (6 bases). Germline V gene data show CDR1 as SEHNR and CDR2 as FQNEAQ (reference sequence). V lost 1 base and J 7 bases, leaving 14 bases between the germline ends. The CDR3 has 15 residues. The CDR3 loop is CASSLGRSGVNIQYF. The DNA of the CDR3 is TGTGCCAGCAGCTTAGGACGGTCGGGGGTCAACATTCAGTACTTC.

V is TRBV7-2 and J is TRBJ2-7, with D unclear. This CDR3 has 14 amino acids. Germline V gene data show CDR1 as SGHTA and CDR2 as FQGNSA. V was shortened by 5 bases and J by 7 bases, with 18 bases between the two germline ends. The CDR3 sequence is CASSPPRVVSEQYF. CDR3 nucleotides: TGTGCCAGCAGCCCGCCGCGAGTGGTCAGTGAGCAGTACTTC.

The sample holds a few counts of this clonotype. This chain uses TRBV7-3 with TRBJ1-2; D is possibly TRBD1 (6 bases). The germline V gene encodes CDR1 SGHTA and CDR2 FQGTGA. The CDR3 spans 13 residues. V gave up 3 bases and J gave up 7 bases, with 12 bases separating them. CDR3 in DNA: TGTGCCAGCAGCTTCACTAAACAGGGTGGCTACACCTTC. Protein product: CASSFTKQGGYTF. Full variable domain (missing parts from reference TRBV7-3 and TRBJ1-2): GAGVSQTPSNKVTEKGKYVELRCDPISGHTALYWYRQSLGQGPEFLIYFQGTGAADDSGLPNDRFFAVRPEGSVSTLKIQRTERGDSAVYLCASSFTKQGGYTFGSGTRLTVV.

The CDR3: CASSGYRGNEQFF. The CDR3 DNA reads as TGTGCCAGCAGTGGATACAGGGGCAATGAGCAGTTCTTC. The chain combines TRBV27 with TRBJ2-1; 7 nucleotides align to TRBD1. CDR3 size: 13 residues. Per the germline V gene, CDR1 is MNHEY and CDR2 is SMNVEV (reference sequence). After removal of 5 bases from V and 6 bases from J, the junction contained 4 bases not matched to a gene.

This chain uses TRBV20-1 with TRBJ2-3; perhaps TRBD1 as D (6 bases). Germline values: CDR1 DFQATT, CDR2 SNEGSKA (reference sequence). The CDR3 spans 17 residues. Trimming removed 2 bases at V and 0 bases at J, with 18 bases between. CDR3 DNA sequence: TGCAGTGCTAGACCCCTTTCGGGCAGGGGCAGCACAGATACGCAGTATTTT. Translation gives CSARPLSGRGSTDTQYF.

This chain joins TRBV28 and TRBJ1-2, with D uncertain. The germline V gene encodes CDR1 MDHEN and CDR2 SYDVKM. V lost 8 bases, J lost 7 bases, and 14 bases lay in between. This CDR3 has 12 residues. The CDR3 DNA reads TGTGCCAGCGTGGCGGGGAATCGTGGCTACACCTTC. The encoded protein is CASVAGNRGYTF.

The CDR3 region is CASSDRRLAAYNEQFF. The DNA of the CDR3 is TGTGCCAGCAGTGATAGGCGACTAGCGGCCTACAATGAGCAGTTCTTC. This chain connects TRBV6-1 to TRBJ2-1, with TRBD2 matching 9 bases. The V gene's germline CDR1 is MNHNS and CDR2 SASEGT. The V gene end was trimmed by 3 bases and the J gene end by 2 bases; junction bases not matched to a gene: 5. The CDR3 spans 16 residues.

This clonotype was picked up a small number of times. V is TRBV11-2 and J is TRBJ2-5; 9 bases are shared with TRBD1. The V gene's germline CDR1 is SGHAT and CDR2 FQNNGV. CDR3 length: 16 residues. The V gene end was trimmed by 6 bases and the J gene end by 1 base; junction bases not matched to a gene: 9. The CDR3 DNA reads as TGTGCCAGCAGGCCCGGGACAGGGATTTCCCAAGAGACCCAGTACTTC. As protein: CASRPGTGISQETQYF.

This clonotype was counted once. The chain links TRBV2 to TRBJ2-4; the match to TRBD1 covers 8 bases. V shed 7 bases, J shed 4 bases, and the junction held 6 bases outside the gene matches. The CDR3 has 14 residues. Per the germline V gene, CDR1 is SNHLY and CDR2 is FYNNEI. CDR3 loop: CASTRTGGKNIQYF. In DNA, the CDR3 is TGTGCCAGCACCAGAACAGGGGGGAAAAACATTCAGTACTTC.

Only a few counts were recorded for this clonotype. The V and J genes are TRBV11-2 and TRBJ2-5; D possibly matches TRBD1 or TRBD2 (6 bases each). Germline V gives CDR1 SGHAT, CDR2 FQNNGV. The CDR3 length is 15 residues. Trimming removed 2 bases from V and 5 bases from J, with 15 bases in between. The CDR3 is CASSLLWGAGETQYF. CDR3 sequence (DNA): TGTGCCAGCAGCTTACTCTGGGGGGCTGGGGAGACCCAGTACTTC.

This clonotype has more than one count but fewer than ten. This chain joins TRBV10-2 and TRBJ2-3; D is undetermined. The CDR3 sequence is 14 residues long. Trimming took 0 bases from V and 6 from J, leaving 10 bases between them. CDR1 WSHSY and CDR2 SAAADI come from the germline V gene. The CDR3 reads CASSESLFSDTQYF. The CDR3 DNA follows: TGCGCCAGCAGTGAGTCGTTGTTTTCGGATACGCAGTATTTT.

The V call is TRBV7-2, the J call TRBJ1-1; D call uncertain. Germline CDR1 is SGHTA and CDR2 is FQGNSA. With 4 bases removed from V and 0 bases from J, the gap between germline ends came to 9 bases. The CDR3 is made up of 14 amino acids. The DNA for the CDR3 is TGTGCCAGCAGCTCGACCAGAGTGAACACTGAAGCTTTCTTT. It codes for CASSSTRVNTEAFF.

V is TRBV6-5 and J is TRBJ2-5; tentatively, D is TRBD2 (5 bases). This CDR3 is 10 amino acids long. V lost 10 bases, J lost 11 bases, and 14 bases lay in between. CDR1 is MNHEY, CDR2 SVGAGI, per germline. This CDR3 is CAISPWEQYF. For the CDR3, the DNA is TGTGCCATCTCACCCTGGGAGCAGTACTTC.

The CDR3 region has the DNA TGTGCCAGCAGTAAGGCCACTATAAAGGGGGAGACCCAGTACTTC. Its protein product is CASSKATIKGETQYF. The rearrangement links TRBV2 to TRBJ2-5; weak D call: TRBD1 (5 bases). V lost 5 bases and J lost 5, with 18 bases in between. This CDR3 has 15 residues. CDR1 and CDR2 from the germline V gene are SNHLY and FYNNEI. Filled out from reference TRBV2 and TRBJ2-5, the complete variable domain reads EPEVTQTPSHQVTQMGQEVILRCVPISNHLYFYWYRQILGQKVEFLVSFYNNEISEKSEIFDDQFSVERPDGSNFTLKIRSTKLEDSAMYFCASSKATIKGETQYFGPGTRLLVL.

The chain employs TRBV5-6 and TRBJ2-1; D is unresolved. The CDR3 totals 12 residues. V shed 2 bases and J shed 12 bases, with 12 bases lying between them. The V gene's germline CDR1 is SGHDT and CDR2 YYEEEE. CDR3 bases: TGTGCCAGCAGCTTCACGGTGGCTCCGCAGTTCTTC. This gives the protein CASSFTVAPQFF.

The chain recombines TRBV5-1 with TRBJ2-4, with D perhaps matching TRBD1 (5 bases). Germline lookup yields CDR1 SGHRS and CDR2 YFSETQ. V gave up 3 bases and J gave up 16 bases, with 23 bases separating them. The CDR3 sequence is 14 residues long. The CDR3, as DNA: TGCGCCAGCAGCTCAAACCCAGGGTTGGAGACCCAATACTTC. Encoded protein: CASSSNPGLETQYF.

The rearrangement links TRBV5-5 to TRBJ1-4; 8 bases match TRBD1. V lost 2 bases to trimming and J lost 8 bases; unmatched junction nucleotides: 8. Germline values: CDR1 SGHKS, CDR2 YYEKEE (reference sequence). The CDR3 loop spans 15 amino acids. CDR3 nucleotide sequence: TGTGCCAGCAGCTTAGACGGACAGGGTAGGGAAAAACTGTTTTTT. Translating gives CASSLDGQGREKLFF.

V and J are TRBV6-1 and TRBJ1-5; no definite D call. V shed 8 bases and J shed 3 bases, with 8 bases lying between them. Germline assignment: CDR1 MNHNS and CDR2 SASEGT. The length of the CDR3 is 12 residues. CDR3 coding DNA: TGTGCCAGCTCGAAGGTCAATCAGCCCCAGCATTTT. Translated: CASSKVNQPQHF.

This sequence joins TRBV6-6 and TRBJ2-1; D is unclear. Deletions cut 0 bases from V and 5 bases from J, with 11 bases between. CDR1 and CDR2 from the germline V gene are MNHNY and SVGAGI (reference sequence). The CDR3 is 15 amino acids. The DNA for the CDR3 is TGTGCCAGCAGTTACTCGATTAGGAGCAACAATGAGCAGTTCTTC. It translates to CASSYSIRSNNEQFF.

This chain connects TRBV7-9 to TRBJ1-2, with 7 nucleotides matching TRBD1. This CDR3 spans 16 amino acids. In germline, CDR1 is SEHNR, CDR2 FQNEAQ (reference sequence). The V and J ends lost 4 bases and 2 bases, in that order; junction bases with no gene match: 10. In nucleotides, the CDR3 is TGTGCCAGCAGCTCTCCTGACAGGGCGCCAAACTATGGCTACACCTTC. As protein: CASSSPDRAPNYGYTF.

This clonotype was detected only once. The chain has TRBV7-2 and TRBJ1-1, with D perhaps matching TRBD1 (5 bases). Looked up from germline, CDR1 is SGHTA and CDR2 is FQGNSA. With 5 bases removed from V and 4 bases from J, the gap between germline ends came to 14 bases. The CDR3 runs to 14 residues. The CDR3: CASSVEGRVTEAFF. CDR3 DNA sequence: TGTGCCAGCAGCGTGGAGGGGCGCGTCACTGAAGCTTTCTTT.

The chain has TRBV11-2 and TRBJ2-3; D may be TRBD1 (5 bases). The CDR3 is made up of 14 amino acids. Germline V gene lookup returns CDR1 SGHAT and CDR2 FQNNGV. V lost 4 bases to trimming and J lost 6 bases, with 14 bases between them. CDR3 protein: CASSSVGVADTQYF. Written as DNA, the CDR3 is TGTGCCAGCAGCTCGGTAGGGGTGGCGGATACGCAGTATTTT.

This clonotype was counted only a few times. V usage is TRBV27 and J usage is TRBJ1-6, with 7 bases fitting TRBD1. Germline V gene sequence: CDR1 MNHEY, CDR2 SMNVEV (reference sequence). Trimming took 3 bases from V and 10 from J; bases not matched to a gene: 9. The CDR3 is 15 residues long. Here the CDR3 DNA reads TGTGCCAGCAGTTTGGAAGGGACAGAACGCTCACCCCTCCACTTT. Its translation is CASSLEGTERSPLHF.

A word on this clonotype: The junction shows a germline mismatch at one end, possibly a read error. The chain has TRBV6-1 and TRBJ2-7, with D possibly being TRBD1 (7 bases). The germline V gene has CDR1 MNHNS and CDR2 SASEGT. The CDR3 contains 15 residues. Here the CDR3 reads CACSQGGFASYEQYF. CDR3 nucleotide sequence: TGTGCCTGCAGTCAGGGGGGCTTTGCTTCCTACGAGCAGTACTTC.